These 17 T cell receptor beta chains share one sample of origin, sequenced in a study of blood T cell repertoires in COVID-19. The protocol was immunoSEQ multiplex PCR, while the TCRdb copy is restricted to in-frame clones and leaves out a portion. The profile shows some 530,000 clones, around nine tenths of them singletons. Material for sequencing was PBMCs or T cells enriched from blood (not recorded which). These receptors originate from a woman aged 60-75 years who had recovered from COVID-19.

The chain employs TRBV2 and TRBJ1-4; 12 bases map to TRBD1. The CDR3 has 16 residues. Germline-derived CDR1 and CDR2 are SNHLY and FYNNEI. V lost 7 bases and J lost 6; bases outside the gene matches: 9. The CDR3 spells CASKAPGQGAYEKLFF. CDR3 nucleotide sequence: TGTGCCAGCAAAGCCCCGGGACAGGGGGCGTATGAAAAACTGTTTTTT.

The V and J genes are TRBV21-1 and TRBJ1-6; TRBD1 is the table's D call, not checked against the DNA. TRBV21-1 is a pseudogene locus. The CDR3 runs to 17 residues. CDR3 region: CASSIGWQGAWNSPLHF. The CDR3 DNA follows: TGTGCCAGCAGCATCGGTTGGCAGGGGGCTTGGAATTCACCCCTCCACTTT.

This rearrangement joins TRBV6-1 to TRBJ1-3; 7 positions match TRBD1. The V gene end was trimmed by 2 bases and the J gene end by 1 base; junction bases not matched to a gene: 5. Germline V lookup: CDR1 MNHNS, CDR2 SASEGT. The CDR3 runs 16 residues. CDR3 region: CASSETGAQSGNTIYF. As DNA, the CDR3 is TGTGCCAGCAGTGAAACAGGGGCGCAATCTGGAAACACCATATATTTT.

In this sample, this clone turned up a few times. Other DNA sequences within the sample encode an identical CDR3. The CDR3 coding sequence is TGTGCCAGCAGCTCCGGGCAGGGCTATTCACCCCTCCACTTT. This sequence encodes CASSSGQGYSPLHF. The chain carries TRBV28 and TRBJ1-6; maybe TRBD1 (5 bases). Looked up from germline, CDR1 is MDHEN and CDR2 is SYDVKM. CDR3 length: 14 residues. V was trimmed by 6 bases and J by 8 bases, leaving 14 bases between them.

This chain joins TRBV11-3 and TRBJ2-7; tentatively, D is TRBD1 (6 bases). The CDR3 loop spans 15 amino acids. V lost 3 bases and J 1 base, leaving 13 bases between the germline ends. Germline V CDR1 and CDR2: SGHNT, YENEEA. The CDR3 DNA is TGTGCCAGCAGCTTGTGCCCCAGGGGTTCCTACGAGCAGTACGTC. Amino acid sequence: CASSLCPRGSYEQYV.

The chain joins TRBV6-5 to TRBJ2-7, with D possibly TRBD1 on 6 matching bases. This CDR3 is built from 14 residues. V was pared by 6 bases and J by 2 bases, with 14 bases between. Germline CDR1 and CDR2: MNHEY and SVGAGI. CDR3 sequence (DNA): TGTGCCAGCAGGGCCGGACAGATGACCTACGAGCAGTACTTC. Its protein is CASRAGQMTYEQYF.

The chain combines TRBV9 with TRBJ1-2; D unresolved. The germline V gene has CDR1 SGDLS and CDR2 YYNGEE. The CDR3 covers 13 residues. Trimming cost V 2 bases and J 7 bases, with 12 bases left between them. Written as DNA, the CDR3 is TGTGCCAGCAGCGTGGATGAAACGGGTGGCTACACCTTC. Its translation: CASSVDETGGYTF.

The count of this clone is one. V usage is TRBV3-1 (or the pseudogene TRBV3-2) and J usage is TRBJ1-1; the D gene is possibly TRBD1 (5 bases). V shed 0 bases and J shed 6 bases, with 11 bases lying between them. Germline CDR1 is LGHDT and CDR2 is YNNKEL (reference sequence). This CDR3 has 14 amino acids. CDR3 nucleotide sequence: TGTGCCAGCAGCCAAGATGGGGCGGTTGCTGAAGCTTTCTTT. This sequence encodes CASSQDGAVAEAFF.

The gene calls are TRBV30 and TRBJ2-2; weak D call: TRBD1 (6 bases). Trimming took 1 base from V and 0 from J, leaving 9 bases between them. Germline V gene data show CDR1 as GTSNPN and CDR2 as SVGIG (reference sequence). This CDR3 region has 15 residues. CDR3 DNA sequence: TGTGCCTGGAGTGAGGGGGATCCGAACACCGGGGAGCTGTTTTTT. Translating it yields CAWSEGDPNTGELFF.

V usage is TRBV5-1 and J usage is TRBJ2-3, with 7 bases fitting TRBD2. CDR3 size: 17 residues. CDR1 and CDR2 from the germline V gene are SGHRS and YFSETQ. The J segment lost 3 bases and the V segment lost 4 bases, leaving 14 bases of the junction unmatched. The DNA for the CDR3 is TGCGCCAGCAGCCCCGGGTGGGGGGGAAGCGGGACAGATACGCAGTATTTT. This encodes CASSPGWGGSGTDTQYF.

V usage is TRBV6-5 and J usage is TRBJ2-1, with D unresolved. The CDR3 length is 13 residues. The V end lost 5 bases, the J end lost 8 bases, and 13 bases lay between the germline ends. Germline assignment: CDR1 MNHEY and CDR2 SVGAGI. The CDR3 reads CASSPPVTDEQFF. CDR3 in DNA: TGTGCCAGCAGTCCTCCCGTCACGGATGAGCAGTTCTTC.

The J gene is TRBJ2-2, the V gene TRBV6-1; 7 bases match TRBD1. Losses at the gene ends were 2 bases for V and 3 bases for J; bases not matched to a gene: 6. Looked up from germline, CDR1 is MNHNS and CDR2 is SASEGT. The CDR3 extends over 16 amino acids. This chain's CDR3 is CASSERLQGYTGELFF. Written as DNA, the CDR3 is TGTGCCAGCAGTGAACGGCTACAGGGGTACACCGGGGAGCTGTTTTTT.

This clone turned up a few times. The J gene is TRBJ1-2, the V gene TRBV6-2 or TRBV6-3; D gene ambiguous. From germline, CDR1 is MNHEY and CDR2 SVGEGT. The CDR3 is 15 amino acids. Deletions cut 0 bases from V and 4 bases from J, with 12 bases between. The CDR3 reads CASSYSQTTSYGYTF. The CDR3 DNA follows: TGTGCCAGCAGTTACTCGCAGACTACCTCCTATGGCTACACCTTC.

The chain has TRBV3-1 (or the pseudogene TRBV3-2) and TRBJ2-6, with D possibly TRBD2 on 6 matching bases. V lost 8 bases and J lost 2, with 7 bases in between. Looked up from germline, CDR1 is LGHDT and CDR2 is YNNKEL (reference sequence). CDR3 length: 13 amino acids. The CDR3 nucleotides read TGTGCCAGCGCTAGCGCTGGGGCCAACGTCCTGACTTTC. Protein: CASASAGANVLTF.

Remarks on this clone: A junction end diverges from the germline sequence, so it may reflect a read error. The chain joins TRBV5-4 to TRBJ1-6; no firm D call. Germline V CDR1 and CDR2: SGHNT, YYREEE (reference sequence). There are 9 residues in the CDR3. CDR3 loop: CASSDLGGF. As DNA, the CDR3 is TGTGCCAGCAGCGACTTAGGCGGATTT.

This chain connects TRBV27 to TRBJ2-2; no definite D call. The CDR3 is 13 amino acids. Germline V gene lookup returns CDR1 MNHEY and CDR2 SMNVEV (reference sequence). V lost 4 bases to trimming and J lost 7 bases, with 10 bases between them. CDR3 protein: CASSSSSGGELFF. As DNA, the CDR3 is TGTGCCAGCAGTTCCTCCAGTGGCGGGGAGCTGTTTTTT.

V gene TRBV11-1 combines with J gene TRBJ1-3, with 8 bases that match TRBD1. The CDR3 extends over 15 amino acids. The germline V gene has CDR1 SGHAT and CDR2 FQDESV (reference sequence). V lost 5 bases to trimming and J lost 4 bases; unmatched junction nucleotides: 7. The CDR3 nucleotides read TGTGCCAGCAGCCGCCAGGGGGCGCGGGGAAACACCATATATTTT. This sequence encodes CASSRQGARGNTIYF.